The 28 T cell receptor beta chains presented below share a single source sample, sequenced in a study of shared clonotypes between healthy human individuals (dated by TCRdb to about 2020). The library was built by means of the immunoSEQ multiplex PCR assay. TCRdb limited this immuneACCESS table to in-frame rearrangements with V and J called. A share of clones is missing; checked studies link under half to unresolved V genes, and the rest is unexplained. The sample profile shows approximately 470,000 clones; about 85% of them were found once. 12% of the sample is held by the ten biggest clonotypes. The sequenced sample consisted of PBMCs. The receptors originated from a woman aged 35 to 49 in good health. Some clones in this sample may be carry-over from other donors' samples.

This clone was detected many times. Other DNA sequences of this sample code for an identical CDR3. The CDR3 DNA reads as TGTGCCAGCAGCTCGAGCGGGAGGGCACGGTTAGAGACCCAGTACTTC. This encodes CASSSSGRARLETQYF. The chain combines TRBV7-3 with TRBJ2-5, with TRBD2 matching 10 bases. The CDR3 sequence is 16 residues long. After removal of 4 bases from V and 4 bases from J, the junction contained 9 bases not matched to a gene. CDR1 is SGHTA and CDR2 is FQGTGA in the germline V gene.

As for this clone: Since a far larger clone is one base different, this is likely a read error. At the DNA level, this CDR3 is encoded by other sequences in the same sample as well. The chain uses TRBV5-4 and TRBJ1-1; 7 bases agree with TRBD1. The CDR3 has 13 amino acids. Per germline, CDR1 SGHNT and CDR2 YYREEE (reference sequence). The CDR3 loop reads CASSRGGNTEAFF. CDR3 nucleotide sequence: TGCGCCAGCAGCCGAGGGGGCAACACTGAAGCTTTCTTT.

DNA for the CDR3: TGTGCCAGCTCACCAGAGGGGGGTTACGGAGAGACCCAGTACTTC. It encodes CASSPEGGYGETQYF. The V gene is TRBV18, the J gene TRBJ2-5; D is possibly TRBD1 or TRBD2 (6 bases each). The germline V gene encodes CDR1 KGHSH and CDR2 LQKENI. Trimming pared 2 bases from V and 4 bases from J, leaving 14 bases between. The CDR3 totals 15 residues.

The rearrangement joins TRBV11-3 to TRBJ1-1; 7 nucleotides align to TRBD1. V lost 2 bases and J lost 3; bases outside the gene matches: 0. From germline, CDR1 is SGHNT and CDR2 YENEEA. The CDR3 length is 13 residues. CDR3 nucleotide sequence: TGTGCCAGCAGCTTACAGGGGGACACTGAAGCTTTCTTT. It codes for CASSLQGDTEAFF.

The chain combines TRBV19 with TRBJ2-7; the match to TRBD2 covers 8 bases. Germline loops: CDR1 LNHDA, CDR2 SQIVND (reference sequence). The CDR3 is 14 amino acids. Trimming at V came to 3 bases and at J to 6 bases, leaving 7 bases not matched to a gene. The CDR3 DNA follows: TGTGCCAGTAGTATCCGGGAGGGCCGCGGCGAGCAGTACTTC. Its translation: CASSIREGRGEQYF.

The rearrangement uses TRBV28 and TRBJ2-1; the match to TRBD2 covers 9 bases. Germline-derived CDR1 and CDR2 are MDHEN and SYDVKM. The CDR3 has 16 residues. J was trimmed by 6 bases and V by 4 bases; bases with no gene match: 10. The CDR3 DNA reads TGTGCCAGCAGTTCTCCTCGCCCGGGACTAGCCAATGAGCAGTTCTTC. It encodes CASSSPRPGLANEQFF. Using reference TRBV28 and TRBJ2-1 for the parts outside the CDR3, the full variable domain is DVKVTQSSRYLVKRTGEKVFLECVQDMDHENMFWYRQDPGLGLRLIYFSYDVKMKEKGDIPEGYSVSREKKERFSLILESASTNQTSMYLCASSSPRPGLANEQFFGPGTRLTVL.

The rearrangement uses TRBV10-3 and TRBJ2-1; tentatively, D is TRBD1 (6 bases). The germline V gene has CDR1 ENHRY and CDR2 SYGVKD. The CDR3 totals 15 residues. V dropped 4 bases and J dropped 6 bases, with 16 bases sitting between them. The CDR3 region is CAISVRQGIGNEQFF. CDR3 coding DNA: TGTGCCATCAGTGTTCGGCAGGGGATAGGCAATGAGCAGTTCTTC.

This chain connects TRBV5-1 to TRBJ2-7, with TRBD2 matching over 8 bases. V was pared by 0 bases and J by 6 bases, with 5 bases of the junction left unmatched. CDR1 and CDR2 (germline): SGHRS, YFSETQ. This CDR3 spans 14 amino acids. Written as DNA, the CDR3 is TGCGCCAGCAGCTTGGTCGCGGGAGGCTCCGAGCAGTACTTC. It codes for CASSLVAGGSEQYF.

For this clone: At one boundary the junction diverges from the germline segment, which might be a read error. This chain joins TRBV7-9 and TRBJ1-2, with D perhaps TRBD1 (5 bases). The germline CDR1 and CDR2 sequences are SEHNR and FQNEAQ (reference sequence). This CDR3 spans 14 amino acids. The CDR3, as DNA: TGTGCCAGCAGCTTATATACCCTGGGGGGTAGCAGTTCCTTC. This sequence encodes CASSLYTLGGSSSF.

This rearrangement joins TRBV9 to TRBJ1-2, with a tentative D call TRBD1 (5 bases). The V end was cut by 4 bases, the J end by 4 bases, with 17 bases between. The CDR3 extends over 15 amino acids. CDR1 is SGDLS and CDR2 is YYNGEE in the germline V gene. The DNA for the CDR3 is TGTGCCAGCAGCCTAGGCAAGGGACGGAGCTATGGCTACACCTTC. As protein: CASSLGKGRSYGYTF. The full variable domain, with the rest looked up from reference TRBV9 and TRBJ1-2, is DSGVTQTPKHLITATGQRVTLRCSPRSGDLSVYWYQQSLDQGLQFLIQYYNGEERAKGNILERFSAQQFPDLHSELNLSSLELGDSALYFCASSLGKGRSYGYTFGSGTRLTVV.

This clone was recorded a few times. The sample contains more than one DNA sequence encoding this CDR3. This chain links TRBV7-6 with TRBJ2-3; 8 bases align to TRBD2. The trim removed 0 bases at V and 1 base at J, leaving 3 bases unmatched. The CDR3 is 16 amino acids. The germline V gene encodes CDR1 SGHVS and CDR2 FNYEAQ. CDR3 nucleotide sequence: TGTGCCAGCAGCTTAGCGGAAGCGGGAGGCACAGATACGCAGTATTTT. Its translation: CASSLAEAGGTDTQYF.

The gene calls are TRBV7-2 and TRBJ2-6; 10 bases agree with TRBD1. The CDR3 runs to 17 residues. Germline trimming cut 6 bases from V and 1 base from J; bases unmatched to any gene: 6. The V gene's germline CDR1 is SGHTA and CDR2 FQGNSA. CDR3: CASSTGQGRSGANVLTF. CDR3 coding DNA: TGTGCCAGCAGTACGGGACAGGGGAGGTCTGGGGCCAACGTCCTGACTTTC.

The V gene is TRBV5-1, the J gene TRBJ1-5; unclear D gene. V was trimmed by 4 bases and J by 10 bases, leaving 15 bases between them. Germline V gene data show CDR1 as SGHRS and CDR2 as YFSETQ. The CDR3 extends over 13 amino acids. CDR3 loop: CASSATGFGPQHF. In DNA form, the CDR3 reads TGCGCCAGCAGCGCTACGGGGTTTGGTCCCCAGCATTTT.

This clone was seen just once. The chain links TRBV18 to TRBJ2-1, with TRBD1 matching over 9 bases. V gave up 6 bases and J gave up 5 bases; unmatched junction bases: 8. Germline lookup yields CDR1 KGHSH and CDR2 LQKENI. This CDR3 region has 15 residues. As DNA, the CDR3 is TGTGCCAGCTCCGGAGACAGGGGGAAGAACAATGAGCAGTTCTTC. Amino acid sequence: CASSGDRGKNNEQFF.

V and J are TRBV19 and TRBJ1-4; TRBD1 aligns across 7 bases. Germline loops: CDR1 LNHDA, CDR2 SQIVND (reference sequence). This CDR3 has 14 residues. The trim removed 3 bases at V and 4 bases at J, leaving 2 bases unmatched. The CDR3 DNA follows: TGTGCCAGTAGTATCGACAGGGATAATGAAAAACTGTTTTTT. It yields the protein CASSIDRDNEKLFF.

This clone has ten or more counts. This chain links TRBV7-8 with TRBJ2-3; tentatively, D is TRBD2 (5 bases). The CDR3 is 16 amino acids. V was clipped by 0 bases and J by 0 bases, with 10 bases between them. Germline CDR1 SGHVS, CDR2 FQNEAQ. The CDR3 protein is CASSLAQKRSTDTQYF. Written as DNA, the CDR3 is TGTGCCAGCAGCTTAGCGCAGAAGCGGAGCACAGATACGCAGTATTTT.

This clone was picked up a small number of times. In the same sample, other DNA sequences code for this CDR3. CDR3 amino acids: CASSLGTSGRADTQYF. CDR3 bases: TGTGCCAGCAGCTTGGGGACTAGCGGGCGGGCAGATACGCAGTATTTT. V and J are TRBV5-4 and TRBJ2-3, with 11 nucleotides matching TRBD2. The junction had 4 bases not matched to a gene; V was cut back by 0 bases and J by 4 bases. The germline V gene has CDR1 SGHNT and CDR2 YYREEE (reference sequence). The CDR3 extends over 16 amino acids.

The V and J genes are TRBV7-9 and TRBJ1-4; tentative D call: TRBD1 (5 bases). The V end was cut by 6 bases, the J end by 7 bases, with 15 bases between. The V gene's germline CDR1 is SEHNR and CDR2 FQNEAQ (reference sequence). This CDR3 contains 14 residues. This CDR3 reads CASRRDVPGEKLFF. Here the CDR3 DNA reads TGTGCCAGCAGGAGGGACGTACCCGGTGAAAAACTGTTTTTT.

This chain connects TRBV7-9 to TRBJ1-5; 7 positions agree with TRBD1. CDR3 size: 14 residues. Trimming cost V 5 bases and J 4 bases; bases outside gene matches: 5. Germline V CDR1 and CDR2: SEHNR, FQNEAQ (reference sequence). CDR3 region: CASSRDSGNQPQHF. The CDR3 region has the DNA TGTGCCAGCAGCAGGGACAGCGGAAATCAGCCCCAGCATTTT.

This clone was detected once. The rearrangement uses TRBV4-1 and TRBJ2-3; perhaps TRBD2 as D (6 bases). Trimming left V 8 bases short and J 7 bases short, with 22 bases between. Germline V CDR1 and CDR2: MGHRA, YSYEKL. The CDR3 has 15 amino acids. CDR3 bases: TGCGCCAGCGCCCGAAGTCCGGGAGAGCGGAATACGCAGTATTTT. Encoded protein: CASARSPGERNTQYF.

The rearrangement uses TRBV4-2 and TRBJ2-5; 14 nucleotides match TRBD2. This CDR3 region has 17 residues. Losses at the gene ends were 0 bases for V and 5 bases for J; bases not matched to a gene: 5. CDR1 and CDR2 from the germline V gene are LGHNA and YNFKEQ. CDR3 nucleotide sequence: TGTGCCAGCAGCCAAGATGGGGGGACTAGCGGGAGCGAGACCCAGTACTTC. Protein: CASSQDGGTSGSETQYF.

To note about this clone: With a far larger clone one base away, a read error is the likely cause. The chain joins TRBV19 to TRBJ1-5, with D possibly matching TRBD1 (5 bases). The V and J ends lost 10 bases and 7 bases respectively, with 20 bases between them. Germline assignment: CDR1 LNHDA and CDR2 SQIVND (reference sequence). The CDR3 is 14 amino acids. In DNA form, the CDR3 reads TGTGCCAATAGGGGCGGGGGGATTAGCCAGCCCCAGCATTTT. Encoded protein: CANRGGGISQPQHF.

V usage is TRBV4-3 and J usage is TRBJ2-3, with 8 nucleotides matching TRBD2. CDR1 and CDR2 (germline): LGHNA, YSLEER. This CDR3 has 14 residues. V dropped 3 bases and J dropped 3; count of bases not matched to a gene: 2. As DNA, the CDR3 is TGCGCCAGCAGCCATCGACTAGCGACAGATACGCAGTATTTT. Amino acid sequence: CASSHRLATDTQYF.

The chain links TRBV5-6 to TRBJ2-5; D gene ambiguous. Germline-derived CDR1 and CDR2 are SGHDT and YYEEEE. The CDR3 is made up of 13 amino acids. The V end lost 0 bases, the J end lost 3 bases, and 6 bases lay between the germline ends. CDR3 loop: CASSLDWKETQYF. CDR3 DNA: TGTGCCAGCAGCTTGGATTGGAAAGAGACCCAGTACTTC.

This clone was seen only once. The chain combines TRBV7-9 with TRBJ2-7; TRBD1 matches at 8 bases. The CDR3 contains 14 residues. Germline lookup yields CDR1 SEHNR and CDR2 FQNEAQ (reference sequence). J was trimmed by 3 bases and V by 5 bases; bases with no gene match: 6. CDR3 region: CASSPDRGDYEQYF. CDR3 coding DNA: TGTGCCAGCAGCCCAGACAGGGGTGACTACGAGCAGTACTTC.

This rearrangement joins TRBV11-3 to TRBJ2-2, with D perhaps TRBD2 (6 bases). The CDR3 has 16 residues. Looked up from germline, CDR1 is SGHNT and CDR2 is YENEEA. V was trimmed by 1 base and J by 0 bases, leaving 9 bases between them. DNA of the CDR3: TGTGCCAGCAGCTTAGGGTCGGGAGCGAACACCGGGGAGCTGTTTTTT. Its protein is CASSLGSGANTGELFF.

The V gene is TRBV30, the J gene TRBJ1-2; a weak D match, TRBD1 (5 bases). V was shortened by 0 bases and J by 4 bases, with 15 bases between the two germline ends. The CDR3 runs 15 residues. CDR1 is GTSNPN, CDR2 SVGIG, per germline (reference sequence). CDR3 region: CAWSVLGQHFYGYTF. DNA of the CDR3: TGTGCCTGGAGTGTACTGGGGCAGCATTTCTATGGCTACACCTTC.

V gene TRBV7-3 combines with J gene TRBJ2-2; TRBD1 matches 7 bases. This CDR3 region has 15 residues. Germline V gene sequence: CDR1 SGHTA, CDR2 FQGTGA. V gave up 6 bases and J gave up 4 bases; unmatched junction bases: 8. The DNA for the CDR3 is TGTGCCAGCAGGCGGACAGGTGATCTCACCGGGGAGCTGTTTTTT. This encodes CASRRTGDLTGELFF. Full variable domain (outside the CDR3, taken from reference TRBV7-3 and TRBJ2-2): GAGVSQTPSNKVTEKGKYVELRCDPISGHTALYWYRQSLGQGPEFLIYFQGTGAADDSGLPNDRFFAVRPEGSVSTLKIQRTERGDSAVYLCASRRTGDLTGELFFGEGSRLTVL.